A selection of T cell receptor beta chains follows, all from one sample in a study of vaccination and CD4 T cells after COVID-19. TCRdb itself ran the PCR reads through MiXCR, one entry per CDR3 protein. The data show 20,000 to 25,000 distinct CDR3 sequences, 60% seen once. Their specific antigens are unknown. The specimen was CD4+ T cells from blood, cultured in vitro, collected after SARS-CoV-2 vaccination. These receptors came from a human donor who received a COVID-19 vaccine. The conserved cysteine and the conserved F or W are not part of the CDR3 here.

v_call cdr3_aa
TRBV25-1 ASSKTGGGTHEQY
TRBV21-1 ASSNKRGGTNEKLF
TRBV10-3 AISDGDSAYNGQF
TRBV7-9 ASSPETSGGLGLETQY
TRBV6-5 ASSYSGTGGNQPQH
TRBV19 ASNDRGMNTEAF
TRBV6-1 ASSARAPRENIQY
TRBV19 ASSKRTSGGANTGELF
TRBV7-9 ASTNRVEQF
TRBV29-1 SVAATGDYGYT
TRBV7-2 ASSSRWNTEAF
TRBV10-2 ASSESRDRSYEQY
TRBV5-1 ASSLGGRVGNTEAF
TRBV11-2 ASSLDHQTQY
TRBV10-3 AISEPGQAYGYT
TRBV7-2 ASSLGHMEGRRGYT
TRBV12-3/TRBV12-4 ASSPPDRVDRETQY
TRBV20-1 SARTDYGYT
TRBV7-9 ASSLGPMAGNTIY
TRBV25-1 ASRAQGFLSNQPQH
TRBV12-3/TRBV12-4 ASSLGNLDNEQF
TRBV20-1 SAVRQGWSGNTIY
TRBV21-1 ASSKHDWISYNEQF
TRBV27 ASSPIWTGGNNQPQH
TRBV30 AWRQLRQGGIGYT
TRBV25-1 ASSESGTAGGYT
TRBV24-1 ATSVTSGADTQETQY
TRBV10-3 AIREDNRGEDTDTQY
TRBV7-2 ASSLVGTASEQY
TRBV6-1 ASSEVDGVRQPQH
TRBV12-3/TRBV12-4 ASSYAGEGTEAF
TRBV7-2 ASSLRSGQGAEAF
TRBV6-5 ASSYSAPGRARGSYNEQF
TRBV29-1 SVEGTEAF
TRBV7-6 ASSSPSGQGQNTHTDTQY
TRBV25-1 ASSAVSYNSPLH
TRBV10-1 ASSEAGGPYNEQF
TRBV2 ASVVGLNYGYT
TRBV12-3/TRBV12-4 ASSLATGYGYT
TRBV7-2 ASSLAHSTDTQY
TRBV2 ANSEQGPNTEAF